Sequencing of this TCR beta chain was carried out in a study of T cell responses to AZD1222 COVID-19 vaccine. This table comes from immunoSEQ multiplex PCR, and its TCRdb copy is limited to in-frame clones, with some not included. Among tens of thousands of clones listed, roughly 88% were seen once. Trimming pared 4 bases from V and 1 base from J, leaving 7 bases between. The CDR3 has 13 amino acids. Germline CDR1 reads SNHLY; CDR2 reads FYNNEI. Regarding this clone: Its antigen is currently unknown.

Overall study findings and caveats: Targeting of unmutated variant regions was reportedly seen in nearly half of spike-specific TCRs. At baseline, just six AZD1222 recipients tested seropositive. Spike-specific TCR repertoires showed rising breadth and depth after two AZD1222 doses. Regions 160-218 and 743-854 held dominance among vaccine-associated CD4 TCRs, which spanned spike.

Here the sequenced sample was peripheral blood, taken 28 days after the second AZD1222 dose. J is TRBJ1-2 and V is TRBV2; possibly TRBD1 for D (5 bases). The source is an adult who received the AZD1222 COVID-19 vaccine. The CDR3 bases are TGTGCCAGCAGTGCGACAGTTAACTATGGCTACACCTTC. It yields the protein CASSATVNYGYTF. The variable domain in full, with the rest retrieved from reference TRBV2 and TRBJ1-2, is EPEVTQTPSHQVTQMGQEVILRCVPISNHLYFYWYRQILGQKVEFLVSFYNNEISEKSEIFDDQFSVERPDGSNFTLKIRSTKLEDSAMYFCASSATVNYGYTFGSGTRLTVV.